A selection of T cell receptor beta chains follows, all from one sample in a study of blood T cell repertoires in COVID-19. Generated by immunoSEQ multiplex PCR, the TCRdb table keeps only in-frame clones and is missing some. The data show 150,000 or so clones, approximately 86% seen once. The specimen sequenced was PBMCs or T cells enriched from blood (not recorded which). All receptors come from a woman aged 40 to 55 who had been exposed to COVID-19. Both conserved end residues are part of each CDR3.

V,J,CDR3
TRBV28,TRBJ1-2,CASSHYSGGNDYGYTF
TRBV25-1,TRBJ1-2,CASSEWRTRTLDGYTF
TRBV6-5,TRBJ1-1,CASSPTGETEAFF
TRBV19,TRBJ2-5,CASRAGQGQETQYF
TRBV7-9,TRBJ1-4,CARYSRDRGVEKLFF
TRBV29-1,TRBJ2-5,CSVEVIQQETQYF
TRBV10-3,TRBJ2-2,CAISESRGGVAGELFF
TRBV7-7,TRBJ2-2,CASSSTGGLNTGELFF
TRBV7-2,TRBJ2-7,CASSLMTGAYEQYF
TRBV19,TRBJ1-4,CASSIGRRNEKLFF
TRBV7-8,TRBJ1-1,CASSLARQVNTEAFF
TRBV6-1,TRBJ1-1,CASSDSTGGNTEAFF
TRBV7-8,TRBJ2-1,CASSFSASYNEQFF
TRBV28,TRBJ1-4,CASSLGAVNEKLFF
TRBV10-1,TRBJ2-7,CASTTGDRAYEQYF
TRBV7-2,TRBJ1-5,CASSGTDYSNQPQHF
TRBV21-1,TRBJ2-3,CASSFTQASFTDTQYF
TRBV28,TRBJ1-4,CASSSRGQGPDEKLFF
TRBV5-4,TRBJ1-1,CASSLLGRTNTEAFF
TRBV9,TRBJ2-2,CASTSNTGELFF
TRBV18,TRBJ2-7,CASSPAGSFYEQYF
TRBV4-2,TRBJ1-3,CASSQESKGQVLVGRGNSGNTIYF
TRBV7-8,TRBJ1-5,CASSLHRTVNQPQHF
TRBV10-1,TRBJ2-1,CASSESRAGGYNEQFF
TRBV14,TRBJ1-1,CASSQDAVTEAFF
TRBV9,TRBJ1-1,CASSMHPGTGWTEAFF
TRBV29-1,TRBJ2-5,CSVEGRTRGFRETQYF
TRBV27,TRBJ2-7,CASRPPGGRAYEQYF
TRBV2,TRBJ2-7,CASSEVRQTYEQYF
TRBV9,TRBJ2-3,CASSRGGGMSDTQYF
TRBV6-5,TRBJ1-5,CASSRDRHQPQHF
TRBV11-2,TRBJ2-7,CASSLDLPSGSDEQYF
TRBV19,TRBJ1-5,CASSPGQGAYQPQHF
TRBV19,TRBJ2-7,CASRPTGGSEQYF
TRBV3-1/TRBV3-2,TRBJ1-4,CASSQPGALIGELFF
TRBV10-3,TRBJ1-2,CAIRSDRGNYGYTF
TRBV16,TRBJ1-6,CASSQSGQGDSPLHF
TRBV7-6,TRBJ2-2,CASSPSGVGTGELFF
TRBV27,TRBJ2-7,CASSPWDREGEQYF
TRBV5-1,TRBJ2-7,CASSRGTGDYEQYF
TRBV25-1,TRBJ1-4,CASSESQGREKLFF
TRBV7-2,TRBJ1-1,CASSPGGRNTEAFF
TRBV11-2,TRBJ2-7,CASSSGLAPSYEQYF
TRBV18,TRBJ2-7,CASSPIVVTGANQGEQYF
TRBV3-1/TRBV3-2,TRBJ1-2,CASSQDPAGLGDGYTF
TRBV7-9,TRBJ2-2,CASTRAGGTGELFF
TRBV2,TRBJ2-5,CASSRDSEETQYF